This TCR beta chain originates from a study of identifying expanded T cells in peripheral blood. Findings and caveats of the study: Clone count variance between roughly 2-week samples rose with total template count. Technical replicates showed around 1.3 changed clones; roughly two weeks 15 to 20; four weeks 19.

Collection occurred without any documented infections or immune events in donors. In regard to this clone: Its antigen is unidentified. The sample holds other DNA sequences that translate to the same CDR3.

Germline V lookup: CDR1 SGHAT, CDR2 FQNNGV. The V gene lost 0 bases and the J gene lost 2 bases, with 4 bases spanning the gap. This CDR3 is built from 13 residues. Sequencing used immunoSEQ multiplex PCR; TCRdb keeps in-frame clones, though not all of them. The table has about 58,000 clones, around nine tenths seen once; the top ten hold around 3.5%. The receptor's source is a person aged 18 to 70 in good health. Sequenced: blood. The chain carries TRBV11-2 and TRBJ1-1; D is unresolved. Written as DNA, the CDR3 is TGTGCCAGCAGCTTAGAGAGAAACACTGAAGCTTTCTTT. It encodes CASSLERNTEAFF.